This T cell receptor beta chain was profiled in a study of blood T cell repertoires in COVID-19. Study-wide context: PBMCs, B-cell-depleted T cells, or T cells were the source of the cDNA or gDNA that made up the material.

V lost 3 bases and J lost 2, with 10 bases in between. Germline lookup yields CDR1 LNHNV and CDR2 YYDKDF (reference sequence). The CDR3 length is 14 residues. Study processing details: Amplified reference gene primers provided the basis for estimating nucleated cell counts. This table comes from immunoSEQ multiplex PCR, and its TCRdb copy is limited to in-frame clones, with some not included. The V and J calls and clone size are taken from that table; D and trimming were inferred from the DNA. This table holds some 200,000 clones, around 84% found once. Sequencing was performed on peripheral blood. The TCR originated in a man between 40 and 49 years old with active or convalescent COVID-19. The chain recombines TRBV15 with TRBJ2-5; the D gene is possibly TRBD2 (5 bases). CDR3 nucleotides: TGTGCCACCAGCAGGGGTTCGGGACAAGAGACCCAGTACTTC. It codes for CATSRGSGQETQYF.